This TCR beta chain was captured in a study of blood T cells in healthy people across ages (dated by TCRdb to 2015 to 2017). Looking at the study overall: Template switching captured roughly one uniquely barcoded TCR beta cDNA molecule per two T cells in model experiments. Two additional independent replicas of 1 million unique cDNA reads from the same blood draw were analyzed for two donors (one aged 18 to 30 and one aged 80 or older). To avoid experimental bias, donors of different ages were randomly spread across the sequencing lanes. The study measured age-related changes in TCR beta repertoire diversity using deep sequencing normalized with unique cDNA molecular identifiers. The donors were divided into four age groups: young (average about 15 years), middle-aged (roughly 40), aged (under 70) and long-lived (roughly 88).

As concerns this clonotype: What antigen it recognizes has not been identified. No much larger clone exists at a distance of one base, and base qualities are not known.

Here is what the overall study found, with its caveats: Estimates of total diversity based on one million sequenced T cells were regarded as lower bounds and as underestimates. Because profiling used bulk unsorted PBMCs, naive and antigen-experienced compartments could not be compared conclusively. As age increased, observed TCR beta diversity per million T cells dropped in a roughly linear way, and a significant reduction was already evident by age about 40. Donor CMV infection status was unknown, potentially confounding age-related changes in expanded clonotypes. Compared with the aged group, more naive CD4+ T cells, fewer expanded clones and increased TCR diversity were shown by the long-lived group, suggesting age selection. There was a strong correlation between observed TCR beta diversity and the percentage of naive T cells measured by flow cytometry.

Preparation of the library involved 5' RACE. The sequencing machine was an Illumina HiSeq 2500. A second PCR of roughly 6 to 11 cycles was run with a J-beta primer mix and a sample-barcoded 5' primer. A unique molecular identifier was introduced onto each TCR beta cDNA molecule by a template-switch 5' adaptor carrying 12 random nucleotides. At least 2.5 million CDR3-containing paired-end reads were obtained from each sample. The Mint cDNA synthesis kit, primed by a TRBC-specific oligonucleotide, was used to synthesize first-strand cDNA from all RNA. Following uracil-DNA glycosylase treatment, a first 18-cycle PCR with universal primers M1SS and BC2_uni_R was performed on all cDNA. The study's processing was this. Normalization of each sample was performed by random selection of 1 million high-quality reads, each carrying a distinct molecular identifier. Reads sharing molecular identifiers were discarded rather than binned into consensus sequences. CDR3 identification, clonotype clustering and error correction used MiTCR with a Q25 quality threshold and the strictest error-elimination algorithm. A nonparametric unseen species model with Euler transformation was used to estimate lower-bound total TCR beta diversity. TCRdb itself trimmed the public reads at Q25 with fastp, ran MiXCR and retained productive beta chains. Identical CDR3 proteins give one entry, which carries the most common genes and DNA. Clone size and V and J calls follow TCRdb, not the original study. Within this sample are approximately 800,000 distinct CDR3 sequences, with about 45% of them counted one time only. Of the sample, roughly 18% is held by the ten largest clones.

Donors were a few dozen systemically healthy Caucasian individuals from Russia aged roughly 6 to 90 years. Each donor gave ten milliliters of peripheral blood, collected into EDTA-treated Vacutainer tubes. Ficoll-Paque density-gradient centrifugation was used to isolate PBMCs, with at least 7 million per sample. Trizol reagent was used to extract total RNA from PBMCs, with at least 5 micrograms per sample. The percentages of naive CD45RAhigh/CD27high T cells were determined by flow cytometry on a PBMC aliquot from every donor. This clonotype originated in a man older than 75 in good health. Sequenced sample: blood.

The DNA reads TGTGCCAGCAGTTTTGGGGCCTACTCCTACGAGCAGTACTTC. It translates as CASSFGAYSYEQYF. Rearrangement joined TRBV27 to TRBJ2-7; tentative D gene TRBD1, with 5 bases matching. From cysteine to phenylalanine, the CDR3 is 14 amino acids long. Left in the record is the CDR3 DNA by itself, 42 bases read in frame from the first base. Reading the germline V gene (reference sequence) gives CDR1 MNHEY and CDR2 SMNVEV. The germline ends are 9 bases apart after V is trimmed by 3 bases and J by 0 bases.